This T cell receptor beta chain was sequenced for a study of neurological immune-mediated disorders (dated by TCRdb to the late 2010s). Concerning the study at large: Peripheral blood TCR-beta repertoires from patients with HTLV-I-associated myelopathy (HAM/TSP), patients with multiple sclerosis, and healthy controls were compared in the study using UMI-based sequencing. Longitudinal samples, technical triplicates and paired sorted CD4+ and CD8+ T-cell subsets, alongside PBMC samples, were included among the approximately 110 TCR-beta libraries. Of the 60 to 70 subjects in the cohort, about 14 were HAM/TSP patients, some 35 were multiple sclerosis patients, and some 20 were healthy controls.

CDR1 and CDR2 are drawn from the germline V gene: SGDLS, YYNGEE. The CDR3 runs 15 residues from the cysteine to the phenylalanine. CDR3 DNA only is kept here, 45 bases in frame from base 1. Germline trimming amounts to 4 bases on V and 8 bases on J, with 11 as the count of junction bases outside the gene matches. Healthy controls were blood bank volunteers in Maryland, USA. Unsorted PBMC libraries were generated from 2 million PBMCs stored in RNAlater at -80 °C until RNA extraction. Peripheral blood was subjected to Ficoll-Hypaque density gradient centrifugation to isolate PBMCs, which were then cryopreserved in liquid nitrogen. To synthesize cDNA, template-switch 5'RACE was performed with a primer carrying a 10-nucleotide random unique molecular identifier so that each TCR transcript was tagged. Every sequencing run yielded over 170 million TCR-beta sequences covering 15-18 subjects. Total RNA was extracted with the RNeasy kit. Using the KAPA Real-time Library Amplification kit, TCR-beta VDJ regions were amplified with primers for the TCR constant region and the 5'RACE anchor. Sample indexes and Illumina adaptors were added in a first PCR, and a second PCR then increased library yield. After Ampure bead purification, the TCR product of roughly 650 bp was size-selected on a 2% E-gel SizeSelection system. Before pooling, library quality was assessed on a Bioanalyzer, concentration was determined with Qubit, and library quantification was performed with the Kapa Library Quantification kit. Libraries were sequenced paired-end 2 x 150 bp on an Illumina HiSeq 2500. To increase sequence diversity, roughly 24-31% phiX was spiked into each library pool. The paper's data handling went like this. The UMI-based MiGEC pipeline processed quality-filtered reads and removed over 75% of raw TCR sequences during error correction. VDJ genes were aligned to IMGT germline references, and clonotypes were defined by unique CDR3 amino acid sequence plus V-J genes. Clonal expansion, Shannon diversity and CDR3 relatedness (CalcPairwiseDistances, ClusterSamples) were evaluated with VDJtools, and phylogenetic trees were built with CLCbio workbench. Clones with at least 8 unique UMIs were defined as expanded, with this threshold being based on coefficient-of-variation modelling across technical triplicates. The public reads were reanalyzed by TCRdb: fastp trimming at Q25, MiXCR alignment, in-frame beta chains only. Rows are combined by CDR3 protein, so each entry shows the most common genes and DNA. These V and J calls are TCRdb output, not the study's own analysis. For this sample the table gives about 16,000 distinct CDR3 sequences, of which less than 25% were detected only once. The leading ten clones occupy more than 20% of the sample.

This clonotype is characterized as medium-sized (0.01 to 0.1%). The clone's antigen remains unknown. No base-level quality is on record; no much larger clone is a single base apart. What the work shows at the level of the full study, not this receptor alone: Across subjects, expanded clones never shared an identical CDR3 amino acid sequence, which suggests that the TCR-beta repertoires in every group were private. TCR clonal expansion was greatest in HAM/TSP patients and smallest in MS patients, who ranked below even healthy controls.

The sequence was collected from a man in his forties or fifties in good health. The chain uses TRBV9 and TRBJ1-4; the junction holds 7 bases that match TRBD1. What was sequenced was PBMCs. The nucleotides are TGTGCCAGCAGCAAGACAGGGACTAATCGAGAAAAACTGTTTTTT. Its protein is CASSKTGTNREKLFF.